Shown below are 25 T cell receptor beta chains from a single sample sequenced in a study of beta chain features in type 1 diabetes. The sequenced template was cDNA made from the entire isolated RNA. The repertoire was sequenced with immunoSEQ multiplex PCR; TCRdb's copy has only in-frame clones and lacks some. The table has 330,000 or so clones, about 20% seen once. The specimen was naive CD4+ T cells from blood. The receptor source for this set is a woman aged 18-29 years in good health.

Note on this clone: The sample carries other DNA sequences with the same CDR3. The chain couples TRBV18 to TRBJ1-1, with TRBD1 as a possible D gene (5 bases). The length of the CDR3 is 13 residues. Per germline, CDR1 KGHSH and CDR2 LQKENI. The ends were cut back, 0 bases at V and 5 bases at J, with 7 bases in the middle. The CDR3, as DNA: TGTGCCAGCTCACCACCAGGGGATACTGAAGCTTTCTTT. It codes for CASSPPGDTEAFF. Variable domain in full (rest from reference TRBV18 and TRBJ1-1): NAGVMQNPRHLVRRRGQEARLRCSPMKGHSHVYWYRQLPEEGLKFMVYLQKENIIDESGMPKERFSAEFPKEGPSILRIQQVVRGDSAAYFCASSPPGDTEAFFGQGTRLTVV.

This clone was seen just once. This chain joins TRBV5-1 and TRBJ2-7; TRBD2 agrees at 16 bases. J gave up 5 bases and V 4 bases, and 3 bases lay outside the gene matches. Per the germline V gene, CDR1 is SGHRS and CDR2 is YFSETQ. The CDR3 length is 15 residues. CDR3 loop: CASSAGTSGRDEQYF. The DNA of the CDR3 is TGCGCCAGCAGCGCCGGGACTAGCGGGAGGGACGAGCAGTACTTC.

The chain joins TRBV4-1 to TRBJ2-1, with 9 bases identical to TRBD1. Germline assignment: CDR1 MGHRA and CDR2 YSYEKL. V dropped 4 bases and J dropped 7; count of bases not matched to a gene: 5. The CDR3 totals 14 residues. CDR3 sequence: CASSRGTGLNEQFF. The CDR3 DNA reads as TGCGCCAGCAGCCGCGGGACAGGGTTAAATGAGCAGTTCTTC.

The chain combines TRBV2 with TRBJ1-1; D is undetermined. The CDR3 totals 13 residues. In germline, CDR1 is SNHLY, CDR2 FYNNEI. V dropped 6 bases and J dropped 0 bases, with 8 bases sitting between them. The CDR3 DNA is TGTGCCAGCAGGAGTCAGGTGAACACTGAAGCTTTCTTT. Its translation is CASRSQVNTEAFF.

As DNA, the CDR3 is TGTGCCAGCAGTGAGGACTACTATAGCAATCAGCCCCAGCATTTT. Encoded protein: CASSEDYYSNQPQHF. This chain links TRBV2 with TRBJ1-5; no definite D call. V lost 3 bases to trimming and J lost 0 bases, with 9 bases between them. There are 15 residues in the CDR3. CDR1 and CDR2 from the germline V gene are SNHLY and FYNNEI.

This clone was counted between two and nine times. CDR3 nucleotide sequence: TGTGCCACCGAGGATGAAAAACTGTTTTTT. Protein product: CATEDEKLFF. This chain uses TRBV6-6 with TRBJ1-4; D is ambiguous. The CDR3 length is 10 residues. Trimming left V 10 bases short and J 6 bases short, with 6 bases between. CDR1 MNHNY and CDR2 SVGAGI come from the germline V gene (reference sequence).

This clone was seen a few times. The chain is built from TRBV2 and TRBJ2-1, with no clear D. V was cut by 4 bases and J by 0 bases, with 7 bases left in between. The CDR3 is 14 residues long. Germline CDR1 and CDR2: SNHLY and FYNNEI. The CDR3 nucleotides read TGTGCCAGCAGTGCCGAGAGCTCCTACAATGAGCAGTTCTTC. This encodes CASSAESSYNEQFF.

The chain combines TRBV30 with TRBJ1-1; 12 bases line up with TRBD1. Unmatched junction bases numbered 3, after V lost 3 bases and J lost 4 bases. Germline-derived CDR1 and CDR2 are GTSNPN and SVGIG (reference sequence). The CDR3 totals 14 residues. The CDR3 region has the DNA TGTGCCTGGAGGGGACAGGGGGCTGTCACTGAAGCTTTCTTT. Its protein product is CAWRGQGAVTEAFF. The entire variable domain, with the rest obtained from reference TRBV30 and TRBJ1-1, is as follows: SQTIHQWPATLVQPVGSPLSLECTVEGTSNPNLYWYRQAAGRGLQLLFYSVGIGQISSEVPQNLSASRPQDRQFILSSKKLLLSDSGFYLCAWRGQGAVTEAFFGQGTRLTVV.

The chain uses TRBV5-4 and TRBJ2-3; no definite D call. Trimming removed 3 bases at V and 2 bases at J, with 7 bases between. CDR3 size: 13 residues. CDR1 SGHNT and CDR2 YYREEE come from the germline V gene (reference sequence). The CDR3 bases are TGTGCCAGCAGCTCGGAGACCACAGATACGCAGTATTTT. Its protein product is CASSSETTDTQYF.

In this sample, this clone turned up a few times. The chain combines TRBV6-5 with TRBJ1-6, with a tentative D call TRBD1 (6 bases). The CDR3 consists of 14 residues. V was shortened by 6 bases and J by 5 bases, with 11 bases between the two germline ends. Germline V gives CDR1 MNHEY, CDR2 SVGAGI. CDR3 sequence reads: CASSPNRDNSPLHF. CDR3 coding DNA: TGTGCCAGCAGCCCCAACAGGGATAATTCACCCCTCCACTTT.

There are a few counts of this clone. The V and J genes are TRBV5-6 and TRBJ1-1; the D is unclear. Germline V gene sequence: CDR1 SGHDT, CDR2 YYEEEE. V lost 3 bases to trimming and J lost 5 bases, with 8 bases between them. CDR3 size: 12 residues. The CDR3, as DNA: TGTGCCAGCAGCTCCCGGTGGACTGAAGCTTTCTTT. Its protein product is CASSSRWTEAFF.

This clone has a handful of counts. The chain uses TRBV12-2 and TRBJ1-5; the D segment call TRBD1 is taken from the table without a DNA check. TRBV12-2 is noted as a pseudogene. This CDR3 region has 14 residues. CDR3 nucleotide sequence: TGTGCAAGTCGCTTACCCCAGGGAAATCAGCCCCAGCATTTT. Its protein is CASRLPQGNQPQHF.

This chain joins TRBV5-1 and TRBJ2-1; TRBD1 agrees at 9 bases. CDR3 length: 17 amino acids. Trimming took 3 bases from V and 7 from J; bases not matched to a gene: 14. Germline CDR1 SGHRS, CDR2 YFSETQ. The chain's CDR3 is CASSWRPWTGALNEQFF. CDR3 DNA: TGCGCCAGCAGCTGGAGACCTTGGACAGGGGCCTTGAATGAGCAGTTCTTC.

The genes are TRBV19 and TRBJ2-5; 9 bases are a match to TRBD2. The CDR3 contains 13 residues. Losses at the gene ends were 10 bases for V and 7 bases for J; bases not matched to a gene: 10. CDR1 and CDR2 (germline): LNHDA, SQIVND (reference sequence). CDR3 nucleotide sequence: TGTGCCAAGCGGGAGGACCGGGAATGGACCCAGTACTTC. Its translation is CAKREDREWTQYF.

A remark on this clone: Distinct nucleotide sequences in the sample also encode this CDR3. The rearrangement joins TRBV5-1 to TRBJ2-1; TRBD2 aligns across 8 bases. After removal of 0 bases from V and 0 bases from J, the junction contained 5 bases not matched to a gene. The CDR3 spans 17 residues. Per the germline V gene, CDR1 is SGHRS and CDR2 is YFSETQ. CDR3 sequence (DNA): TGCGCCAGCAGCTTGGCCAGCGGGGGTTCCTCCTACAATGAGCAGTTCTTC. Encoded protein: CASSLASGGSSYNEQFF.

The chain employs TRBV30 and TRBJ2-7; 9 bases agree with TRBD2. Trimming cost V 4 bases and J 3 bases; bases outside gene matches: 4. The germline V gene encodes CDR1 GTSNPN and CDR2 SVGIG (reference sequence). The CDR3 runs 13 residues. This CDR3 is CAWTLAGVYEQYF. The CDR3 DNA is TGTGCCTGGACGTTAGCGGGAGTCTACGAGCAGTACTTC. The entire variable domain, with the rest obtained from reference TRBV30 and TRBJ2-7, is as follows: SQTIHQWPATLVQPVGSPLSLECTVEGTSNPNLYWYRQAAGRGLQLLFYSVGIGQISSEVPQNLSASRPQDRQFILSSKKLLLSDSGFYLCAWTLAGVYEQYFGPGTRLTVT.

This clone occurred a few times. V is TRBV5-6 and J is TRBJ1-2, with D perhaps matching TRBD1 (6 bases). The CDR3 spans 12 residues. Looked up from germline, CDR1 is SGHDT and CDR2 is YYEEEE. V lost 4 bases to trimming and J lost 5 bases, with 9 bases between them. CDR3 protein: CASSARGYGYTF. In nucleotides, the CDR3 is TGTGCCAGCAGCGCCAGGGGATATGGCTACACCTTC.

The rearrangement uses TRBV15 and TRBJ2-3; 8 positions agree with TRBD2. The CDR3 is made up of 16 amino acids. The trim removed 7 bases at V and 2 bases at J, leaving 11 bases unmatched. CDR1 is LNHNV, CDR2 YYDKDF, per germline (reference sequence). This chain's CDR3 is CATKKASGRFTDTQYF. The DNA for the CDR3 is TGTGCCACCAAAAAGGCGAGCGGGAGATTCACAGATACGCAGTATTTT. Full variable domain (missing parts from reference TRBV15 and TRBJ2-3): DAMVIQNPRYQVTQFGKPVTLSCSQTLNHNVMYWYQQKSSQAPKLLFHYYDKDFNNEADTPDNFQSRRPNTSFCFLDIRSPGLGDTAMYLCATKKASGRFTDTQYFGPGTRLTVL.

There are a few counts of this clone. This CDR3 reads CASSLQGEGYTF. The CDR3 coding sequence is TGCGCCAGCAGCCTACAGGGAGAGGGCTACACCTTC. The chain combines TRBV5-1 with TRBJ1-2; D may be TRBD1 (6 bases). The CDR3 consists of 12 residues. V dropped 4 bases and J dropped 8 bases, with 12 bases sitting between them. Germline V gene sequence: CDR1 SGHRS, CDR2 YFSETQ.

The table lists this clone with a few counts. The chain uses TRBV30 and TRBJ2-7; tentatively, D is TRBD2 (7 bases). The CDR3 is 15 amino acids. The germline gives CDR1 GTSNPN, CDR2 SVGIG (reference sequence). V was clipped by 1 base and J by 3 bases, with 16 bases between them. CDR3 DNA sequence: TGTGCCTGGAGTGCTCCGGGGGGCGGGCTCTACGAGCAGTACTTC. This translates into CAWSAPGGGLYEQYF.

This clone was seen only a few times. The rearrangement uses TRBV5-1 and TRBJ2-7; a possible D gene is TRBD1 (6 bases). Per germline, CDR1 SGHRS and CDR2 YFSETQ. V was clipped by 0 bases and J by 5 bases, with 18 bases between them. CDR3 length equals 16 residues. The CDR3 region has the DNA TGCGCCAGCAGCTTGGCCCCGTCAGGGGAACCCCACGAGCAGTACTTC. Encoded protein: CASSLAPSGEPHEQYF.

Written as DNA, the CDR3 is TGTGCCAGCAGTGAAAGAGGGGGTCCAGATACGCAGTATTTT. This sequence encodes CASSERGGPDTQYF. V is TRBV6-1 and J is TRBJ2-3, with a weak D call TRBD1 (6 bases). Germline V gives CDR1 MNHNS, CDR2 SASEGT. Trimming pared 2 bases from V and 4 bases from J, leaving 10 bases between. This CDR3 spans 14 amino acids.

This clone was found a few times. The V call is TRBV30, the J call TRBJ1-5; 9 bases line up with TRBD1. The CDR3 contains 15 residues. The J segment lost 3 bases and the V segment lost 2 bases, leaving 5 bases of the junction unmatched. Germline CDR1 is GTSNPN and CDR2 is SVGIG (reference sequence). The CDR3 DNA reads TGTGCCTGGAGTCAACAGGGGGCCAACAATCAGCCCCAGCATTTT. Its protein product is CAWSQQGANNQPQHF.

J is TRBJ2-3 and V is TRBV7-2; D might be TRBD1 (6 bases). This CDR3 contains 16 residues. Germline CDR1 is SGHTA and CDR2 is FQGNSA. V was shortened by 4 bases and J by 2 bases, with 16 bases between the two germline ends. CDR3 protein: CASSSPPGHYTDTQYF. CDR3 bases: TGTGCCAGCAGCTCCCCTCCGGGACATTACACAGATACGCAGTATTTT.

The CDR3 region has the DNA TGTGCCAGCGCTGGACAGCGAGCGGTAGTGGATGAGCAGTACTTC. This sequence encodes CASAGQRAVVDEQYF. This chain links TRBV6-5 with TRBJ2-7; the D gene is possibly TRBD1 (6 bases). Trimming took off 8 bases at V and 7 bases at J, with 24 bases between the two ends. CDR1 MNHEY and CDR2 SVGAGI come from the germline V gene. The CDR3 contains 15 residues.